The entry below gives a single T cell receptor (beta chain) sequence along with its context. Its specificity is unknown. This sample was included in a study of cytomegalovirus exposure and HLA in healthy donors. Study summary: Among a few hundred genotyped donors, around 80% fell in the Caucasian-associated ancestry cluster. Study conclusions and caveats: A likely sequencing artifact accounted for one observed cluster of highly shared sequence variants. As a later analysis showed, a missense DCLRE1C variant was linked to trimming of TCR beta V- and J-genes.

Trimming took off 2 bases at V and 2 bases at J, with 10 bases between the two ends. CDR3 size: 15 residues. Germline CDR1 MNHEY, CDR2 SVGAGI. The PCR contained 60 Vbeta and 13 Jbeta primers. Clones were sequenced by immunoSEQ multiplex PCR, and TCRdb holds only the in-frame ones, with some missing. Of around 130,000 clones in the sample, approximately 85% were seen once. The V call is TRBV6-5, the J call TRBJ1-3; D is unclear. The sample consisted of PBMCs. The sequence derives from a boy younger than 18 in good health and CMV-seronegative. CDR3 nucleotides: TGTGCCAGCAGTTACGGCGGCAGTACTGGAAACACCATATATTTT. Its translation: CASSYGGSTGNTIYF.